One and the same sample provided the 9 T cell receptor beta chains below, sequenced in a study of Ad26.COV2.S vaccination and SARS-CoV-2 variants. Treatment noted: 15 to 20 received Ad26.COV2.S at low or high dose, single or two shots; 5 received placebo; per-sample allocation not given. Sampling was done on day 63 after the first vaccine or placebo injection. Assay used: immunoSEQ multiplex PCR; TCRdb lists only in-frame clones, some missing. This repertoire shows around 300,000 clones, around 90% found once; its top ten account for 6.4%. This material consisted of peripheral blood, taken in a trial of Ad26.COV2.S vaccine versus placebo. Receptors were obtained from a person between 18 and 65 years old who received the Ad26.COV2.S COVID-19 vaccine or a placebo.

This rearrangement joins TRBV7-2 to TRBJ1-2; 7 bases match TRBD1. The CDR3 has 14 amino acids. The germline V gene has CDR1 SGHTA and CDR2 FQGNSA. After removal of 5 bases from V and 5 bases from J, the junction contained 8 bases not matched to a gene. CDR3 nucleotides: TGTGCCAGCAGCCCTGGGGACAGACCTTATGGCTACACCTTC. Encoded protein: CASSPGDRPYGYTF.

This clone appeared a single time. The V gene is TRBV28, the J gene TRBJ2-3; a possible D gene is TRBD2 (6 bases). CDR3 size: 14 residues. CDR1 is MDHEN and CDR2 is SYDVKM in the germline V gene. Trimming pared 6 bases from V and 5 bases from J, leaving 15 bases between. Here the CDR3 DNA reads TGTGCCAGCAGCCGGGACTCAACGGGAGATACGCAGTATTTT. Its protein is CASSRDSTGDTQYF.

The chain links TRBV29-1 to TRBJ2-3, with TRBD1 identical over 7 bases. The CDR3 has 14 residues. Germline trimming cut 7 bases from V and 2 bases from J; bases unmatched to any gene: 9. The germline CDR1 and CDR2 sequences are SQVTM and ANQGSEA. The CDR3 spells CSAWDRTFTDTQYF. The DNA for the CDR3 is TGCAGCGCCTGGGACAGAACCTTCACAGATACGCAGTATTTT.

The V and J genes are TRBV27 and TRBJ1-4, with TRBD1 as a possible D gene (5 bases). Germline assignment: CDR1 MNHEY and CDR2 SMNVEV (reference sequence). V was clipped by 2 bases and J by 6 bases, with 10 bases between them. The CDR3 is 14 amino acids. The DNA for the CDR3 is TGTGCCAGCAGTTTAGCCAGGGTAGATGAAAAACTGTTTTTT. As protein: CASSLARVDEKLFF.

This chain uses TRBV11-2 with TRBJ2-7; D perhaps matches TRBD2 (7 bases). V lost 4 bases, J lost 1 base, and 20 bases lay in between. Germline CDR1 is SGHAT and CDR2 is FQNNGV. This CDR3 has 17 residues. CDR3 residues: CASSSLTRGARSYEQYF. CDR3 nucleotide sequence: TGTGCCAGCAGCTCCCTAACCCGGGGGGCCCGATCCTACGAGCAGTACTTC. The full variable domain, with the rest looked up from reference TRBV11-2 and TRBJ2-7, is EAGVAQSPRYKIIEKRQSVAFWCNPISGHATLYWYQQILGQGPKLLIQFQNNGVVDDSQLPKDRFSAERLKGVDSTLKIQPAKLEDSAVYLCASSSLTRGARSYEQYFGPGTRLTVT.

For the CDR3, the DNA is TGTGCCAGCTCTCACGGACTAGCGGGAGAAGCGAATACAGATACGCAGTATTTT. Its translation is CASSHGLAGEANTDTQYF. The chain uses TRBV18 and TRBJ2-3; 13 positions agree with TRBD2. Unmatched junction bases numbered 12, after V lost 6 bases and J lost 3 bases. The CDR3 consists of 18 residues. Looked up from germline, CDR1 is KGHSH and CDR2 is LQKENI.

The chain links TRBV6-5 to TRBJ1-2; D gene unclear. V was trimmed by 7 bases and J by 3 bases, leaving 12 bases between them. Germline CDR1 and CDR2: MNHEY and SVGAGI. CDR3 length: 13 amino acids. The CDR3 DNA follows: TGTGCCAGCATTCAAGGAGTTGACTATGGCTACACCTTC. Amino acid sequence: CASIQGVDYGYTF.

V gene TRBV4-1 combines with J gene TRBJ2-7, with D perhaps matching TRBD2 (5 bases). Germline V gene data show CDR1 as MGHRA and CDR2 as YSYEKL. This CDR3 comprises 15 residues. Trimming removed 4 bases at V and 3 bases at J, with 16 bases between. The CDR3 is CASSPGGESLYEQYF. The CDR3 nucleotides read TGCGCCAGCAGCCCGGGTGGGGAGTCCCTCTACGAGCAGTACTTC.

The V and J genes are TRBV6-5 and TRBJ2-6; the match to TRBD1 covers 7 bases. Germline CDR1 MNHEY, CDR2 SVGAGI. The junction had 2 bases not matched to a gene; V was cut back by 8 bases and J by 1 base. The CDR3 extends over 14 amino acids. CDR3 sequence reads: CASLQGSGANVLTF. In DNA form, the CDR3 reads TGTGCCAGCTTACAGGGGTCTGGGGCCAACGTCCTGACTTTC.